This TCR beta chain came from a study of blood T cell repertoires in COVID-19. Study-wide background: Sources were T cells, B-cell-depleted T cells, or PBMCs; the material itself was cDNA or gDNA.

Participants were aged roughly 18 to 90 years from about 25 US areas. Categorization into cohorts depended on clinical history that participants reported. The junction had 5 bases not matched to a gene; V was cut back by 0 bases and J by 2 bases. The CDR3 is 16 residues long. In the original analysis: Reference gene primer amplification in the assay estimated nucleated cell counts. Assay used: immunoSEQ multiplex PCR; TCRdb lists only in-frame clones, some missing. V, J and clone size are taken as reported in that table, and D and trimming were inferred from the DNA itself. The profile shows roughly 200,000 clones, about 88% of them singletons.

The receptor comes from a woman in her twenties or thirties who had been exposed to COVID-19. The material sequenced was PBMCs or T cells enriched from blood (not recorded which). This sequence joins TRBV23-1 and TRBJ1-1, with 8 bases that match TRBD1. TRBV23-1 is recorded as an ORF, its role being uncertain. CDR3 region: CASSQSGGTGNTEAFF. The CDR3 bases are TGCGCCAGCAGTCAATCAGGGGGGACAGGAAACACTGAAGCTTTCTTT.